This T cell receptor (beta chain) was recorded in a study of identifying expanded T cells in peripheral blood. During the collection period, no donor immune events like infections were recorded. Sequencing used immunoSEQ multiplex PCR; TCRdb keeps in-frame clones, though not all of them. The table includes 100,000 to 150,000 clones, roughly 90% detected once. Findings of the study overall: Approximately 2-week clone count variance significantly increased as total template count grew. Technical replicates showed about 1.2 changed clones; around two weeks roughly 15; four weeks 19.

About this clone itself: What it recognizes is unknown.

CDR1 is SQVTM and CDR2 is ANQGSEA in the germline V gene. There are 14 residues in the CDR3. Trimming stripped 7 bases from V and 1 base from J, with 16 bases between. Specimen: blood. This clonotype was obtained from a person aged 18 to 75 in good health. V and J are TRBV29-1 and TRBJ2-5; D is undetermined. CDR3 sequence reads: CSAPSTAAQETQYF. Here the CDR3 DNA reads TGCAGCGCCCCATCGACGGCCGCCCAAGAGACCCAGTACTTC.